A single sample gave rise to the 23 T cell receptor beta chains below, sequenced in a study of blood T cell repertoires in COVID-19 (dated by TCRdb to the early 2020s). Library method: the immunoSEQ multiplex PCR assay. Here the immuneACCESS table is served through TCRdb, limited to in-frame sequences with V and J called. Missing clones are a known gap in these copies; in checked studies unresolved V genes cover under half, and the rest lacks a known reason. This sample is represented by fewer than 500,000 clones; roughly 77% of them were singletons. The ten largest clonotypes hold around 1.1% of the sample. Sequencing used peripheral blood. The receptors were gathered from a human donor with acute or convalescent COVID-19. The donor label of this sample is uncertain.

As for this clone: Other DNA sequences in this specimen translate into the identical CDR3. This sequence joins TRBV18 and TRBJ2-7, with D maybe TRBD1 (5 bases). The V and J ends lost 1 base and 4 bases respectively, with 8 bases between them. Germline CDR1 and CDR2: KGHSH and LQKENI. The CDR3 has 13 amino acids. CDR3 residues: CASSPRQGYEQYF. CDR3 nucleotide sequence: TGTGCCAGCTCACCACGGCAGGGTTACGAGCAGTACTTC.

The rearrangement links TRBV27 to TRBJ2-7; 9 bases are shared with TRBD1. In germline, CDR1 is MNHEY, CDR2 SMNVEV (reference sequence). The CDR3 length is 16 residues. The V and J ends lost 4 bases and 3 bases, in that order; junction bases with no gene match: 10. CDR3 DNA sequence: TGTGCCAGCAGTTACAGGGGGCTGAAGACAATCTACGAGCAGTACTTC. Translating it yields CASSYRGLKTIYEQYF.

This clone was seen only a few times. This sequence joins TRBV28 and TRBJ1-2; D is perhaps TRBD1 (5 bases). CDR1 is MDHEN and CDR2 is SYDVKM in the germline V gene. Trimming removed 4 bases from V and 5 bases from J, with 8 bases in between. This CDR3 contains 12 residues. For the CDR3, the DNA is TGTGCCAGCAGTTCCGCAGGGTATGGCTACACCTTC. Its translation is CASSSAGYGYTF.

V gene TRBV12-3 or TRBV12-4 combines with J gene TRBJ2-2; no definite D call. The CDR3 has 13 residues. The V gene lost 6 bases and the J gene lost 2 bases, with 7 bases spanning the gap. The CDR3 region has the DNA TGTGCCAGCAGCGAACAAAACACCGGGGAGCTGTTTTTT. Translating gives CASSEQNTGELFF.

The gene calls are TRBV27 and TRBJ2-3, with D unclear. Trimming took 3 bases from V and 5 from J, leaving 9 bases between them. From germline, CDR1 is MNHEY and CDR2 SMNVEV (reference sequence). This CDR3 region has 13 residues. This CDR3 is CASSFERGDTQYF. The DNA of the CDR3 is TGTGCCAGCAGTTTTGAGCGAGGAGATACGCAGTATTTT.

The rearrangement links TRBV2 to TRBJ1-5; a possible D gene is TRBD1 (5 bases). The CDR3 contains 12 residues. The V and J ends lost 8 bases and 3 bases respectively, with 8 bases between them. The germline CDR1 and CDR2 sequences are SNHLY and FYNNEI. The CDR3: CASGTDNQPQHF. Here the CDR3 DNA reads TGTGCCAGCGGGACTGACAATCAGCCCCAGCATTTT.

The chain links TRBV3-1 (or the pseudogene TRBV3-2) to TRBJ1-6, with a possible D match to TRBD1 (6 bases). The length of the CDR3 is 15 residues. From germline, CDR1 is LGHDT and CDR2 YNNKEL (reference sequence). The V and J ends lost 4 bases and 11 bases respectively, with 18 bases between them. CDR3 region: CASSRNALDSAPLHF. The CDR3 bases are TGTGCCAGCAGCCGGAATGCCCTGGACAGCGCACCCCTCCACTTT.

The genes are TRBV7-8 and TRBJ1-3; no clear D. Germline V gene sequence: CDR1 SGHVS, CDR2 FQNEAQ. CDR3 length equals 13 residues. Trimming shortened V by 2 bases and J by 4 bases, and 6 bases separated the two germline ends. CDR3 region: CASSLTDGNTIYF. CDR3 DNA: TGTGCCAGCAGCTTAACAGACGGAAACACCATATATTTT.

The DNA for the CDR3 is TGTGCCAGCAGGGGGACTAGCATCTTCGACAATGAGCAGTTCTTC. It translates to CASRGTSIFDNEQFF. The V gene is TRBV28, the J gene TRBJ2-1; 9 bases are a match to TRBD2. The CDR3 covers 15 residues. Germline CDR1 reads MDHEN; CDR2 reads SYDVKM. V was pared by 6 bases and J by 5 bases, with 8 bases of the junction left unmatched. The entire variable domain, with the rest obtained from reference TRBV28 and TRBJ2-1, is as follows: DVKVTQSSRYLVKRTGEKVFLECVQDMDHENMFWYRQDPGLGLRLIYFSYDVKMKEKGDIPEGYSVSREKKERFSLILESASTNQTSMYLCASRGTSIFDNEQFFGPGTRLTVL.

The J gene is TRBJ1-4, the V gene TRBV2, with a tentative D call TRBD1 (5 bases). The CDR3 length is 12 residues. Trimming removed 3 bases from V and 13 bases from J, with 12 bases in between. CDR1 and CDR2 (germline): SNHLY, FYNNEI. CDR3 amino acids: CASSDMDNGLFF. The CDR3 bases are TGTGCCAGCAGTGACATGGACAACGGACTGTTTTTT.

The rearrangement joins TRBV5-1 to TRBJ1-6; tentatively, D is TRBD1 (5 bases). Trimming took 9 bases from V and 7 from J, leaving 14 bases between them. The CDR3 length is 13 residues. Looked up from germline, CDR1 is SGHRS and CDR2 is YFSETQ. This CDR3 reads CATRETENSPLHF. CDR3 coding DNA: TGCGCCACTCGAGAGACAGAAAATTCACCCCTCCACTTT.

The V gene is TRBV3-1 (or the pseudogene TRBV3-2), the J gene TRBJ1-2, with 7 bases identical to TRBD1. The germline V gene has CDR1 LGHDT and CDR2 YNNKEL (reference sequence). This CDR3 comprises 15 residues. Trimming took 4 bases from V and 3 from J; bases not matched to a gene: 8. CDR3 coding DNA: TGTGCCAGCAGCCGGGCTGGACAGGCACACTATGGCTACACCTTC. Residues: CASSRAGQAHYGYTF.

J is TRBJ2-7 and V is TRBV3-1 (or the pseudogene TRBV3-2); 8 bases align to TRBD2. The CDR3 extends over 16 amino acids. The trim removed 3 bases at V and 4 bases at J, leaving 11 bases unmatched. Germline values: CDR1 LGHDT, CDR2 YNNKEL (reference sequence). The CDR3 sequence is CASSHLTGGTRYEQYF. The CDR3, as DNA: TGTGCCAGCAGCCACCTCACCGGTGGGACTAGGTACGAGCAGTACTTC.

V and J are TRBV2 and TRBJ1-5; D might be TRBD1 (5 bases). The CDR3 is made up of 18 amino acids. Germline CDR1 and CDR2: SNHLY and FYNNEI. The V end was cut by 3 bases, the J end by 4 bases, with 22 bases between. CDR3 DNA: TGTGCCAGCAGTGATACAGGTGACACAACTCCCAGGAATCAGCCCCAGCATTTT. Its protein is CASSDTGDTTPRNQPQHF.

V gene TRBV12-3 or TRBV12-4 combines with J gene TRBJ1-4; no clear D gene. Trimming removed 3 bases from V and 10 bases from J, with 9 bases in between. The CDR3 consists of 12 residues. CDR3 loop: CASSFFTGKLFF. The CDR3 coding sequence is TGTGCCAGCAGTTTTTTCACCGGAAAACTGTTTTTT.

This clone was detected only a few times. CDR3 amino acids: CASRGHRGRREKLFF. The CDR3 nucleotides are TGTGCCAGTAGGGGCCACAGGGGGAGAAGGGAAAAACTGTTTTTT. This chain links TRBV19 with TRBJ1-4, with 8 bases that match TRBD1. J gave up 8 bases and V 6 bases, and 11 bases lay outside the gene matches. The CDR3 has 15 residues. Germline V gene sequence: CDR1 LNHDA, CDR2 SQIVND (reference sequence). Drawing the rest from reference TRBV19 and TRBJ1-4, the complete variable domain is DGGITQSPKYLFRKEGQNVTLSCEQNLNHDAMYWYRQDPGQGLRLIYYSQIVNDFQKGDIAEGYSVSREKKESFPLTVTSAQKNPTAFYLCASRGHRGRREKLFFGSGTQLSVL.

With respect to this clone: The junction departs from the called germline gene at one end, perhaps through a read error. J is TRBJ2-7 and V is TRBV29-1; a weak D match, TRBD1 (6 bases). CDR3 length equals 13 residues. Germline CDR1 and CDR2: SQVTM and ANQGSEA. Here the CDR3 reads CSVESSGTLHLDF. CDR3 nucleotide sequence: TGCAGCGTTGAATCATCTGGGACACTTCATCTGGACTTC.

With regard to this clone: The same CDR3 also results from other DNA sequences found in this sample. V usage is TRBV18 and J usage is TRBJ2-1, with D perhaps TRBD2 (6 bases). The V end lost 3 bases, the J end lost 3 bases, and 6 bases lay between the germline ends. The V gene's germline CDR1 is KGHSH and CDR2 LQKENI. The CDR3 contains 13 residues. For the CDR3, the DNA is TGTGCCAGCTCACCGGGACTCTACAATGAGCAGTTCTTC. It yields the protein CASSPGLYNEQFF.

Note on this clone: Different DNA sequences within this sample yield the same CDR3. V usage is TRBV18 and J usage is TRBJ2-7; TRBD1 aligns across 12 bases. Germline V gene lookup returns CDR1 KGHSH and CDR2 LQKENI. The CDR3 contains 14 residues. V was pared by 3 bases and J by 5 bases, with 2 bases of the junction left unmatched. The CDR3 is CASSPGTGGHEQYF. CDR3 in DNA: TGTGCCAGCTCACCCGGGACAGGGGGCCACGAGCAGTACTTC.

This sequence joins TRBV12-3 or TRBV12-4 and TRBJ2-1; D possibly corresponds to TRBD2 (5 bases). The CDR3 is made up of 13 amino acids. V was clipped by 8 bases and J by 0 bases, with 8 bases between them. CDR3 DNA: TGTGCCAGCGAGGGCAGCTCCTACAATGAGCAGTTCTTC. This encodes CASEGSSYNEQFF.

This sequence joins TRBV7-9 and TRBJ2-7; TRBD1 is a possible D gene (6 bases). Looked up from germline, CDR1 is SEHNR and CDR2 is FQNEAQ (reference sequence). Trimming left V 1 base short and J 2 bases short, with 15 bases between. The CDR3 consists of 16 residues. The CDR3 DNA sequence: TGTGCCAGCAGCTTAGACCCGACAGGAAGACCCTACGAGCAGTACTTC. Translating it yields CASSLDPTGRPYEQYF.

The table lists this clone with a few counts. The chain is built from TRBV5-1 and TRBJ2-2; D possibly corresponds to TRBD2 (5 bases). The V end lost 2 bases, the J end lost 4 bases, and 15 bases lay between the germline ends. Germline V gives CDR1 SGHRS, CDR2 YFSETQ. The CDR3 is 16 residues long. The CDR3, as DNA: TGCGCCAGCAGCTTATCGGGGATGAAGAGCACCGGGGAGCTGTTTTTT. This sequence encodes CASSLSGMKSTGELFF. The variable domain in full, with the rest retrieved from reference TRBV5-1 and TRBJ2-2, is KAGVTQTPRYLIKTRGQQVTLSCSPISGHRSVSWYQQTPGQGLQFLFEYFSETQRNKGNFPGRFSGRQFSNSRSEMNVSTLELGDSALYLCASSLSGMKSTGELFFGEGSRLTVL.

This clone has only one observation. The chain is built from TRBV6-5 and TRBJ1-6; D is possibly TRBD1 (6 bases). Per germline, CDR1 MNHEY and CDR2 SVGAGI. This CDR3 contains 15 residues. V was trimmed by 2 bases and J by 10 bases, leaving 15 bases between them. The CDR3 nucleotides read TGTGCCAGCAGTTACGAGGGATTGGGACAATCACCCCTCCACTTT. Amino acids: CASSYEGLGQSPLHF.